Presented here are 6 T cell receptor beta chains from one specimen sequenced in a study of cytomegalovirus exposure and HLA in healthy donors. Method: immunoSEQ multiplex PCR; TCRdb's copy keeps in-frame clones and lacks some. This table holds 140,000 to 150,000 clones, less than 95% found once. The sample comprised PBMCs. The source is a man younger than 35 in good health and CMV-seropositive.

This rearrangement joins TRBV2 to TRBJ2-7; D possibly corresponds to TRBD2 (6 bases). Trimming took 6 bases from V and 9 from J, leaving 24 bases between them. This CDR3 is 15 amino acids long. CDR1 and CDR2 (germline): SNHLY, FYNNEI. The chain's CDR3 is CASSRPGTPSFGQYF. The CDR3 nucleotides read TGTGCCAGCAGCAGACCCGGGACTCCGAGTTTTGGGCAGTACTTC.

V is TRBV18 and J is TRBJ2-4; D is ambiguous. CDR3 length equals 16 residues. In germline, CDR1 is KGHSH, CDR2 LQKENI. V lost 2 bases to trimming and J lost 0 bases, with 11 bases between them. The CDR3 spells CASSPLGSLAKNIQYF. CDR3 nucleotides: TGTGCCAGCTCACCATTGGGCAGTTTAGCCAAAAACATTCAGTACTTC.

This chain joins TRBV6-1 and TRBJ1-5; 10 bases match TRBD1. Germline assignment: CDR1 MNHNS and CDR2 SASEGT. V shed 1 base and J 10 bases; nucleotides not matched to a gene: 10. The CDR3 spans 16 residues. For the CDR3, the DNA is TGTGCCAGCAGTGAAGGTTTCGACAGGGGGCTCATTCCCCAGCATTTT. Translating it yields CASSEGFDRGLIPQHF.

The CDR3 DNA reads TGTGCCAGCAGTCACCGGACTAGCGGGAGGAGCTCCTACAATGAGCAGTTCTTC. Translated: CASSHRTSGRSSYNEQFF. The chain links TRBV27 to TRBJ2-1, with 14 nucleotides matching TRBD2. The trim removed 5 bases at V and 0 bases at J, leaving 6 bases unmatched. This CDR3 has 18 residues. Germline CDR1 MNHEY, CDR2 SMNVEV (reference sequence).

V and J are TRBV28 and TRBJ1-5; TRBD1 matches 7 bases. V lost 8 bases to trimming and J lost 4 bases; unmatched junction nucleotides: 11. The CDR3 extends over 15 amino acids. The germline CDR1 and CDR2 sequences are MDHEN and SYDVKM. The CDR3 reads CASQPPGQKNQPQHF. DNA for the CDR3: TGTGCCAGCCAGCCCCCGGGACAGAAAAATCAGCCCCAGCATTTT.

This clone turned up a few times. V and J are TRBV5-1 and TRBJ2-7; D possibly corresponds to TRBD2 (7 bases). The CDR3 consists of 15 residues. Trimming took off 7 bases at V and 0 bases at J, with 17 bases between the two ends. The germline V gene has CDR1 SGHRS and CDR2 YFSETQ. This CDR3 is CASRPVAGASYEQYF. The CDR3 region has the DNA TGCGCCAGCCGACCCGTTGCGGGGGCCTCCTACGAGCAGTACTTC.